Listed here is a single TCR beta chain. This receptor's antigen is unknown. One base away there is no much larger clone; base qualities are not given. The sample originates from a study of response to subunit inactivated influenza vaccine (dated 2018 in TCRdb). For the wider study: Deep quantitative profiling of the T cell receptor repertoire was used in the study to follow responses to a trivalent subunit inactivated influenza vaccine.

Germline trimming: 5 bases from V, 1 base from J; junction bases outside gene matches: 10. The CDR3 contains 17 residues, cysteine and phenylalanine counted. The retained sequence is limited to the CDR3, 51 bases, with the frame set at the first base. The germline V gene provides CDR1 SGHTA and CDR2 FQGNSA. Points the paper makes about the study in general: According to the authors, only a limited number of new T cells may be recruited by each seasonal influenza vaccination.

The library was produced with RT-PCR. Sequencing instrument: Illumina HiSeq 2500. TCRdb trimmed the raw reads at Q25, called clones with MiXCR and kept productive beta chains. Rows are combined by CDR3 protein, so each entry shows the most common genes and DNA. The sample table records about 570,000 distinct CDR3 sequences; roughly 10% of these occur just once. More than 9.5% of the sample rests with the top ten. The same data also contributed to another study, on T cells expressing NK-cell markers. According to the second study: TCR beta cDNA libraries were prepared using 5'RACE template switching, which introduced a universal primer site and unique molecular identifiers. Three sorted T-cell subsets (CD3+CD56+NKG2C+, CD3+CD56+NKG2C- and CD3+CD56-NKG2C+) from 8 or 9 donors had their TCR beta-chain repertoires profiled. Among the eight sequenced donors, only one was HCMV-seronegative, while the other seven were HCMV-seropositive. To restrict sorting to alphabetaTCR-expressing T cells, an anti-gammadeltaTCR antibody was added in several experiments. For several donors, the dominant CD3+CD56+NKG2C+ clonotypes were among the top 10 CD8+ clonotypes and accounted for roughly 1.0-7.5% of CD8+ T cells. Those dominant clonotypes were again the most abundant among CD3+CD56-NKG2C+ cells in a few donors, at about 28.3-60.1%. Whether the expanded NKG2C-expressing T cell clones were specific for HCMV antigens was left unclear. The study sequenced eight donors, all healthy volunteers chosen at random: three men and five women. To determine HCMV serostatus, a commercial ELISA kit was used to detect HCMV-specific IgG in serum. Ficoll density gradient centrifugation was used to isolate peripheral blood mononuclear cells from blood. For roughly six donors, bulk peripheral blood T-cell repertoires were additionally sequenced from unsorted PBMC. cDNA synthesis was primed from the TCR beta constant segment and was followed by two successive PCR amplification steps. Libraries were sequenced as 2 x 150 bp reads on Illumina HiSeq 2000/2500, MiSeq or NextSeq. Reads were demultiplexed and grouped by UMI with MIGEC, and clonotypes were assembled and quantified with MiTCR. To remove erroneous sequences, TCR cDNA sequences were retained only when supported by two or more reads. The tcR package was used for downstream repertoire analysis, and clonotypes were matched between fractions using CDR3 nucleotide sequence together with V segment. VDJmatch was used to annotate antigen specificity against VDJdb, with one amino acid substitution in CDR3 permitted.

This clonotype originated in a man aged 45-65 years who received an inactivated influenza vaccine. Donor details come from another sample of the same person, matched by shared clones. The input for sequencing was PBMCs from blood, taken on the day of vaccination. Recombination linked TRBV7-2 to TRBJ2-5; 10 junctional bases match TRBD2. CDR3 reads: CASSPPAGLATQETQYF. The DNA sequence is TGTGCCAGCAGCCCGCCCGCGGGACTAGCGACCCAAGAGACCCAGTACTTC.